The 8 T cell receptor beta chains presented below share a single source sample, sequenced in a study of identical twins (dated by TCRdb to 2016 to 2017). The library was prepared using 5' RACE. Sequenced using an Illumina HiSeq 2000. TCRdb's own reprocessing of the public reads used fastp at Q25 and MiXCR and kept productive beta chains. Each entry is one CDR3 protein sequence, shown with its most common DNA and genes. Counted in this sample were fewer than 20,000 distinct CDR3 sequences; approximately 71% of them appeared once. Of the sample, 5.5% to 7.5% is held by the ten largest clones. The sample comprised memory (CD45RO+) T cells sorted from blood. Sample cell subset or site, as interpreted from the label and publication: CD45RO+ enriched T cells. The source of these receptors is a young woman in good health. This table probably holds off-target reads from a library built for another chain.

The chain recombines TRBV7-9 with TRBJ2-2; 8 nucleotides match TRBD1. The length of the CDR3 is 17 residues. Trimming removed 4 bases from V and 4 bases from J; junction bases left unmatched: 11. CDR1 is SEHNR, CDR2 FQNEAQ, per germline (reference sequence). CDR3 protein: CASSSGQAALSTGELFF. The CDR3 bases are TGTGCCAGCAGCTCGGGACAGGCCGCCCTGAGCACCGGGGAGCTGTTTTTT.

The chain couples TRBV23-1 to TRBJ2-2, with 11 bases aligning to TRBD1. TRBV23-1 is an ORF; its function is uncertain. CDR3 length: 16 amino acids. V trimming: 6 bases; J trimming: 4 bases; junction bases outside the gene matches: 7. CDR3 in DNA: TGCGCCAGCAGACTCGGGACAGGGGGGAGCACCGGGGAGCTGTTTTTT. It encodes CASRLGTGGSTGELFF.

This clonotype was detected a few times. The rearrangement links TRBV18 to TRBJ2-7; D not certain. Trimming took off 4 bases at V and 3 bases at J, with 16 bases between the two ends. CDR1 KGHSH and CDR2 LQKENI come from the germline V gene. This CDR3 contains 15 residues. DNA for the CDR3: TGTGCCAGCTCACTCGGCAACGACCCCAGCTACGAGCAGTACTTC. This codes for CASSLGNDPSYEQYF.

This clonotype was observed a handful of times. V usage is TRBV29-1 and J usage is TRBJ2-1, with a tentative D call TRBD2 (5 bases). In germline, CDR1 is SQVTM, CDR2 ANQGSEA. V dropped 2 bases and J dropped 2 bases, with 13 bases sitting between them. The CDR3 has 15 amino acids. The CDR3 protein is CSVEPPQRPYNEQFF. CDR3 in DNA: TGCAGCGTTGAACCCCCCCAGCGGCCCTACAATGAGCAGTTCTTC.

This clonotype was picked up one time. The gene calls are TRBV7-9 and TRBJ2-3; D is perhaps TRBD2 (7 bases). Germline V gives CDR1 SEHNR, CDR2 FQNEAQ (reference sequence). This CDR3 has 14 residues. The germline V and J ends were trimmed by 7 bases and 3 bases, with 14 bases remaining between them. CDR3 residues: CASNPGGSTDTQYF. CDR3 sequence (DNA): TGTGCCAGCAACCCGGGGGGCAGTACAGATACGCAGTATTTT.

Only one count was recorded for this clonotype. This chain links TRBV11-1 with TRBJ2-1; D not resolved. The CDR3 extends over 15 amino acids. Germline CDR1 and CDR2: SGHAT and FQDESV (reference sequence). The germline V and J ends were trimmed by 2 bases and 5 bases, with 13 bases remaining between them. CDR3 nucleotides: TGTGCCAGCAGCTTAAAGTTCCACTCTGACAATGAGCAGTTCTTC. Amino acid sequence: CASSLKFHSDNEQFF.

This clonotype occurred a few times. The rearrangement joins TRBV6-5 to TRBJ2-1, with a tentative D call TRBD2 (5 bases). The CDR3 runs to 16 residues. V lost 7 bases and J 0 bases, leaving 16 bases between the germline ends. The germline gives CDR1 MNHEY, CDR2 SVGAGI. CDR3 nucleotide sequence: TGTGCCAGCACCAACGGGGTAGCTCGCTCCTACAATGAGCAGTTCTTC. Translated, it gives CASTNGVARSYNEQFF.

This chain connects TRBV20-1 to TRBJ2-5; 11 bases match TRBD2. The germline CDR1 and CDR2 sequences are DFQATT and SNEGSKA (reference sequence). Trimming at V came to 1 base and at J to 3 bases, leaving 10 bases not matched to a gene. The CDR3 is 17 amino acids. CDR3 nucleotide sequence: TGCAGTGCTAGAGGGCAGATAGCGGGAGGGCCGAAAGAGACCCAGTACTTC. Its protein product is CSARGQIAGGPKETQYF.